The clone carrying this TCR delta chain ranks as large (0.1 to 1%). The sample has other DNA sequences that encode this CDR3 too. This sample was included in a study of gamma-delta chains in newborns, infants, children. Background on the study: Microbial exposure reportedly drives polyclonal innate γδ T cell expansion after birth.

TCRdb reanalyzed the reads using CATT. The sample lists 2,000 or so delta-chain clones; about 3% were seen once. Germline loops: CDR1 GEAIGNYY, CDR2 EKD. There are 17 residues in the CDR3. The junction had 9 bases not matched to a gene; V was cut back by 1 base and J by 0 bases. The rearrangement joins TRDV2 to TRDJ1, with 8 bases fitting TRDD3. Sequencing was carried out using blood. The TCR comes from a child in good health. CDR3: CACDTLGESLYTDKLIF. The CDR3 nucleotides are TGTGCCTGTGACACGCTGGGGGAATCTTTATACACCGATAAACTCATCTTT.